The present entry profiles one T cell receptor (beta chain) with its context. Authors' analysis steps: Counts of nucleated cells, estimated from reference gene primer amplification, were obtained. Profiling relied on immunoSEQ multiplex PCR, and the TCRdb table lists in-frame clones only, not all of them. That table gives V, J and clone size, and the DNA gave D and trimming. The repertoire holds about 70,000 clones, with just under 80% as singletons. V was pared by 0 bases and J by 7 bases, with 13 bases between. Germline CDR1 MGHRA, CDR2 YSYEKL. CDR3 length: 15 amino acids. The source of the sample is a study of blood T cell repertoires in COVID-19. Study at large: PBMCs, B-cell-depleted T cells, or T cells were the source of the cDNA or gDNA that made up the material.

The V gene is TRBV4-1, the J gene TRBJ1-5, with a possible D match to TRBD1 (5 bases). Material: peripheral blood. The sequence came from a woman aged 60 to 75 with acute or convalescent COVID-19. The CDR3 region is CASSQDLTVGQPQHF. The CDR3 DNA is TGCGCCAGCAGCCAAGATCTGACAGTCGGACAGCCCCAGCATTTT.